This is a list of T cell receptor beta chains from one sample in a study of T cell clones after liver transplantation. Assay: immunoSEQ multiplex PCR; the TCRdb copy retains only in-frame clones and omits some. The repertoire includes some 60,000 clones, about two thirds of them detected once, and about 15% sits in the top ten. The input for sequencing was CD4+ T cells from blood, taken before liver transplant. These receptors all stem from a human donor who received a liver transplant. CDR3s include the opening cysteine and the closing phenylalanine or tryptophan. The order of the fields is clone size, V gene, J gene, D gene, CDR3 length, CDR3 protein, CDR3 DNA. A D gene is named only where the DNA matches it firmly. Clone size is not always given. Where it is, it says once, few, many or a class for expanded clones.

clone size: -
V gene: TRBV29-1
J gene: TRBJ1-4
D gene: TRBD1
CDR3 length: 14
CDR3 protein: CSVEEGQGAEKLFF
CDR3 DNA: TGCAGCGTTGAAGAGGGACAGGGGGCTGAAAAACTGTTTTTT

clone size: -
V gene: TRBV7-3
J gene: TRBJ1-1
D gene: -
CDR3 length: 13
CDR3 protein: CASSFSRDTEAFF
CDR3 DNA: TGTGCCAGCAGCTTTTCTAGAGACACTGAAGCTTTCTTT

clone size: -
V gene: TRBV10-3
J gene: TRBJ1-3
D gene: -
CDR3 length: 16
CDR3 protein: CAISESQAISGNTIYF
CDR3 DNA: TGTGCCATCAGTGAGTCTCAGGCTATCTCTGGAAACACCATATATTTT

clone size: -
V gene: TRBV9
J gene: TRBJ1-6
D gene: -
CDR3 length: 13
CDR3 protein: CASSVEVSSPLHF
CDR3 DNA: TGTGCCAGCAGCGTAGAAGTGAGTTCACCCCTCCACTTT

clone size: -
V gene: TRBV11-2
J gene: TRBJ1-6
D gene: -
CDR3 length: 12
CDR3 protein: CASSGRDSPLHF
CDR3 DNA: TGTGCCAGCAGCGGGAGGGATTCACCCCTCCACTTT

clone size: -
V gene: TRBV10-1
J gene: TRBJ2-3
D gene: TRBD2
CDR3 length: 17
CDR3 protein: CASSSGLAGAHTDTQYF
CDR3 DNA: TGCGCCAGCAGCTCCGGACTAGCGGGGGCCCACACAGATACGCAGTATTTT

clone size: -
V gene: TRBV27
J gene: TRBJ1-2
D gene: -
CDR3 length: 15
CDR3 protein: CASSLSTYGEGGYTF
CDR3 DNA: TGTGCCAGCAGTTTATCGACCTATGGGGAGGGGGGCTACACCTTC

clone size: -
V gene: TRBV5-1
J gene: TRBJ2-3
D gene: TRBD2
CDR3 length: 16
CDR3 protein: CASSLDGSGGLDTQYF
CDR3 DNA: TGCGCCAGCAGCTTGGATGGTAGCGGGGGCCTGGATACGCAGTATTTT

clone size: -
V gene: TRBV18
J gene: TRBJ1-1
D gene: TRBD1
CDR3 length: 13
CDR3 protein: CASSVDRDTEAFF
CDR3 DNA: TGTGCCAGCTCCGTCGACAGGGACACTGAAGCTTTCTTT

clone size: -
V gene: TRBV5-1
J gene: TRBJ1-1
D gene: -
CDR3 length: 12
CDR3 protein: CASSLSDTEAFF
CDR3 DNA: TGCGCCAGCAGCTTATCGGACACTGAAGCTTTCTTT

clone size: -
V gene: TRBV2
J gene: TRBJ1-2
D gene: -
CDR3 length: 12
CDR3 protein: CAIPDRFYGYTF
CDR3 DNA: TGTGCCATCCCTGACAGATTCTATGGCTACACCTTC

clone size: -
V gene: TRBV25-1
J gene: TRBJ2-1
D gene: -
CDR3 length: 11
CDR3 protein: CASSEGHEQFF
CDR3 DNA: TGTGCCAGCAGTGAGGGCCATGAGCAGTTCTTC

clone size: -
V gene: TRBV21-1
J gene: TRBJ2-7
D gene: -
CDR3 length: 16
CDR3 protein: CASSTGVPLGAYEQYF
CDR3 DNA: TGTGCCAGCAGCACAGGGGTCCCACTGGGAGCCTACGAGCAGTACTTC

clone size: -
V gene: TRBV28
J gene: TRBJ2-6
D gene: TRBD1
CDR3 length: 15
CDR3 protein: CASSLDRAGANVLTF
CDR3 DNA: TGTGCCAGCAGTCTGGACAGGGCTGGGGCCAACGTCCTGACTTTC

clone size: -
V gene: TRBV5-1
J gene: TRBJ2-1
D gene: -
CDR3 length: 14
CDR3 protein: CASSLMLDANEQFF
CDR3 DNA: TGCGCCAGCAGCTTGATGCTAGATGCCAATGAGCAGTTCTTC

clone size: -
V gene: TRBV6-1
J gene: TRBJ1-4
D gene: -
CDR3 length: 12
CDR3 protein: CASWQTNEKLFF
CDR3 DNA: TGTGCCAGCTGGCAGACTAATGAAAAACTGTTTTTT

clone size: few
V gene: TRBV15
J gene: TRBJ1-6
D gene: -
CDR3 length: 12
CDR3 protein: CATRLSNSPLHF
CDR3 DNA: TGTGCCACCAGACTTTCGAACTCACCCCTCCACTTT

clone size: -
V gene: TRBV4-1
J gene: TRBJ2-7
D gene: TRBD2
CDR3 length: 15
CDR3 protein: CASSQGVSGVSEQYF
CDR3 DNA: TGCGCCAGCAGCCAAGGGGTAAGCGGGGTAAGCGAGCAGTACTTC

clone size: -
V gene: TRBV10-3
J gene: TRBJ2-6
D gene: -
CDR3 length: 17
CDR3 protein: CAISVSALSSGANVLTF
CDR3 DNA: TGTGCCATCAGTGTGTCAGCCCTTAGCTCTGGGGCCAACGTCCTGACTTTC

clone size: once
V gene: TRBV15
J gene: TRBJ2-1
D gene: -
CDR3 length: 15
CDR3 protein: CATSRDAEGRGEQFF
CDR3 DNA: TGTGCCACCAGCAGAGATGCGGAGGGACGGGGTGAGCAGTTCTTC

clone size: -
V gene: TRBV5-4
J gene: TRBJ1-2
D gene: -
CDR3 length: 14
CDR3 protein: CASSLQGAHYGYTF
CDR3 DNA: TGTGCCAGCAGCTTACAAGGGGCGCACTATGGCTACACCTTC

clone size: -
V gene: TRBV7-9
J gene: TRBJ2-1
D gene: -
CDR3 length: 15
CDR3 protein: CASSDRLSSYNEQFF
CDR3 DNA: TGTGCCAGCAGCGACAGGCTCAGCTCCTACAATGAGCAGTTCTTC

clone size: -
V gene: TRBV2
J gene: TRBJ1-5
D gene: -
CDR3 length: 13
CDR3 protein: CASRTGSNQPQHF
CDR3 DNA: TGTGCCAGCAGGACAGGTTCGAATCAGCCCCAGCATTTT

clone size: once
V gene: TRBV6-1
J gene: TRBJ1-1
D gene: TRBD1
CDR3 length: 14
CDR3 protein: CASSERQGAGEAFF
CDR3 DNA: TGTGCCAGCAGTGAAAGACAGGGGGCAGGTGAAGCTTTCTTT

clone size: few
V gene: TRBV29-1
J gene: TRBJ2-5
D gene: TRBD1
CDR3 length: 14
CDR3 protein: CSVRPGTGEETQYF
CDR3 DNA: TGCAGCGTGCGGCCCGGGACAGGGGAAGAGACCCAGTACTTC

clone size: -
V gene: TRBV30
J gene: TRBJ2-2
D gene: -
CDR3 length: 15
CDR3 protein: CAWRARAMNTGELFF
CDR3 DNA: TGTGCCTGGCGGGCCAGGGCTATGAACACCGGGGAGCTGTTTTTT